What follows describes a single T cell receptor (beta chain). As handled by the study authors: Reference gene primer amplification yielded estimated nucleated cell counts. This table comes from immunoSEQ multiplex PCR, and its TCRdb copy is limited to in-frame clones, with some not included. That table supplies the V and J calls and clone size; D and trimming were determined from the DNA. This table has some 39,000 clones, more than 85% appearing once. The germline gives CDR1 KGHSH, CDR2 LQKENI. The length of the CDR3 is 15 residues. Trimming pared 2 bases from V and 1 base from J, leaving 11 bases between. The data derive from a study of blood T cell repertoires in COVID-19. Study background: Sites in the United States, Italy and Spain provided acute and convalescent COVID-19 samples. In each case, the material was cDNA or gDNA derived from T cells, B-cell-depleted T cells, or PBMCs.

The chain combines TRBV18 with TRBJ1-1; D unresolved. The sample was peripheral blood. This sequence was found in a human donor in a cohort sampled during active COVID-19. CDR3 sequence reads: CASSPNNERNTEAFF. CDR3 sequence (DNA): TGTGCCAGCTCACCAAATAATGAGAGGAACACTGAAGCTTTCTTT.